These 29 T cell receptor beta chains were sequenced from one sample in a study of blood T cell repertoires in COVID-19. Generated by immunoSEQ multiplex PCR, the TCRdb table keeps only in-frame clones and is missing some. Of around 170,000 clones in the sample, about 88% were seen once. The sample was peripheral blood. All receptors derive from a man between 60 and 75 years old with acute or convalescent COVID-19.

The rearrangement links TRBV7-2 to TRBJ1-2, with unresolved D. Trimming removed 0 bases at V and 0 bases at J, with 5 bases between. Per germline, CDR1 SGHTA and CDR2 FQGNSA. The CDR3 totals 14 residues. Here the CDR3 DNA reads TGTGCCAGCAGCTTAGCCCGAGCTAACTATGGCTACACCTTC. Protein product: CASSLARANYGYTF.

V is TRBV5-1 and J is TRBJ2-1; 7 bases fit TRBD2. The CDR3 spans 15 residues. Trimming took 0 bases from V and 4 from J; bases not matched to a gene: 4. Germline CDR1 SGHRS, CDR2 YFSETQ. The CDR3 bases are TGCGCCAGCAGCTTGGCGCGGGAGTGGTACAATGAGCAGTTCTTC. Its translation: CASSLAREWYNEQFF.

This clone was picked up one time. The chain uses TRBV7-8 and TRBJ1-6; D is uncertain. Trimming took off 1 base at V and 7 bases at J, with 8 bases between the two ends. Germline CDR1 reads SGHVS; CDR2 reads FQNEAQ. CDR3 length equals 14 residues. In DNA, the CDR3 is TGTGCCAGCAGCTTAGTTGAGGGCAATTCACCCCTCCACTTT. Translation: CASSLVEGNSPLHF.

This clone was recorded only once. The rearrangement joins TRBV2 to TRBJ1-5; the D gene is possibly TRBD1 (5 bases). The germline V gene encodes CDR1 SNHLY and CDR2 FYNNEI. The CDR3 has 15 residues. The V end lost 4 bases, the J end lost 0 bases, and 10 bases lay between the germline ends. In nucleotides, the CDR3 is TGTGCCAGCAGTGGTGACAGATATAGCAATCAGCCCCAGCATTTT. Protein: CASSGDRYSNQPQHF. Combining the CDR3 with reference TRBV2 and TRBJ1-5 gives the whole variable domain EPEVTQTPSHQVTQMGQEVILRCVPISNHLYFYWYRQILGQKVEFLVSFYNNEISEKSEIFDDQFSVERPDGSNFTLKIRSTKLEDSAMYFCASSGDRYSNQPQHFGDGTRLSIL.

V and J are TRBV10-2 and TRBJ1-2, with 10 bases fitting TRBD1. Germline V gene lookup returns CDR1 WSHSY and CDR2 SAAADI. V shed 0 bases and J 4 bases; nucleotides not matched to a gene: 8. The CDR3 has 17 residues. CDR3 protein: CASSESTLGQGVYGYTF. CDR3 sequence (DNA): TGCGCCAGCAGTGAGTCCACCTTAGGACAGGGGGTCTATGGCTACACCTTC.

CDR3 residues: CASSEARAGELFF. DNA for the CDR3: TGTGCCAGCAGTGAAGCGCGGGCCGGGGAGCTGTTTTTT. V usage is TRBV6-1 and J usage is TRBJ2-2, with D perhaps TRBD2 (5 bases). The ends were cut back, 0 bases at V and 6 bases at J, with 5 bases in the middle. This CDR3 is built from 13 residues. CDR1 and CDR2 from the germline V gene are MNHNS and SASEGT.

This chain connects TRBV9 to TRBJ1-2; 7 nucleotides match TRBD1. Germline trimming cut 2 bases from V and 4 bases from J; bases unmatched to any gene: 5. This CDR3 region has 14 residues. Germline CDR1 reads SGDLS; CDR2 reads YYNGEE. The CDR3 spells CASSVPGQAYGYTF. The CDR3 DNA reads TGTGCCAGCAGCGTCCCCGGACAGGCCTATGGCTACACCTTC. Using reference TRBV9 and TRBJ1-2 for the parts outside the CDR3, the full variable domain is DSGVTQTPKHLITATGQRVTLRCSPRSGDLSVYWYQQSLDQGLQFLIQYYNGEERAKGNILERFSAQQFPDLHSELNLSSLELGDSALYFCASSVPGQAYGYTFGSGTRLTVV.

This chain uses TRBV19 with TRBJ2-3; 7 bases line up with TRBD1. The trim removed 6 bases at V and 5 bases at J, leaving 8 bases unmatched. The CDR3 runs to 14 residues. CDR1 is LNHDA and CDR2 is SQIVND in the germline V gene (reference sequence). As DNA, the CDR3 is TGTGCCAGTAGGGACAGGTCCGTGGGAGATACGCAGTATTTT. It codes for CASRDRSVGDTQYF.

CDR3 coding DNA: TGTGCCAGCAGTACAACAGGGGGAACTAACTATGGCTACACCTTC. Protein product: CASSTTGGTNYGYTF. The chain carries TRBV6-5 and TRBJ1-2, with TRBD1 matching over 8 bases. Germline values: CDR1 MNHEY, CDR2 SVGAGI. The ends lost 5 bases at V and 0 bases at J; junction bases unmatched: 5. The CDR3 has 15 amino acids.

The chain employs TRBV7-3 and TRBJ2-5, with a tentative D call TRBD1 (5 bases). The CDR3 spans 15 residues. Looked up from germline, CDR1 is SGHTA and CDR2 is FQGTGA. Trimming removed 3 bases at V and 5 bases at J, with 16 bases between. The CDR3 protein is CASSFQGHRGETQYF. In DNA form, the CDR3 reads TGTGCCAGCAGCTTTCAGGGCCATAGGGGCGAGACCCAGTACTTC.

The DNA of the CDR3 is TGTGCCAGTAGTATTACAGGGGGCTACGAGCAGTACGTC. This translates into CASSITGGYEQYV. The chain uses TRBV19 and TRBJ2-7; 8 nucleotides line up with TRBD1. The length of the CDR3 is 13 residues. CDR1 is LNHDA, CDR2 SQIVND, per germline (reference sequence). V lost 3 bases to trimming and J lost 3 bases; unmatched junction nucleotides: 1.

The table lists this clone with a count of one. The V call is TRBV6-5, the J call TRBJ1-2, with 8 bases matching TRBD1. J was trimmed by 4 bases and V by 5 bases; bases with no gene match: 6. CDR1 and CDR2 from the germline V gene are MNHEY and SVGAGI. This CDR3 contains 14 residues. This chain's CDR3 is CASSPRGHFYGYTF. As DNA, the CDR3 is TGTGCCAGCAGTCCCAGGGGGCATTTCTATGGCTACACCTTC.

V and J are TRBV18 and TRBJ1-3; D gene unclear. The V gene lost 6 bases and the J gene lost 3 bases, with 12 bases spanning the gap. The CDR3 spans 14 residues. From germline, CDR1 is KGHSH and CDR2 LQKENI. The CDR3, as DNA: TGTGCCAGCTCCCCCCGGAGGGATGGAAACACCATATATTTT. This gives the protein CASSPRRDGNTIYF.

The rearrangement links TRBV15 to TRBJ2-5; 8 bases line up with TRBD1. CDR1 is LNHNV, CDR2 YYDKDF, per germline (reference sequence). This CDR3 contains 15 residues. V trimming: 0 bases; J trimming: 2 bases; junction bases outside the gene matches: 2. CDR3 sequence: CATSRDRGLQETQYF. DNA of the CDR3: TGTGCCACCAGCAGAGACAGGGGGCTTCAAGAGACCCAGTACTTC.

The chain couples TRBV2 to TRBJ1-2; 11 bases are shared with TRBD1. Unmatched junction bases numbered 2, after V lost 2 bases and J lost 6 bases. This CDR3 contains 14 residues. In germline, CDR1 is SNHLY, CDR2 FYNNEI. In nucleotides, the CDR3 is TGTGCCAGCAGTGAATGGACAGGGGGCGATGGCTACACCTTC. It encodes CASSEWTGGDGYTF.

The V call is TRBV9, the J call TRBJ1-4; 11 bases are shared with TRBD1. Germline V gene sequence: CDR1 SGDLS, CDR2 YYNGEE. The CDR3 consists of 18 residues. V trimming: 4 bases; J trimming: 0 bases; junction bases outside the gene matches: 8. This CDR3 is CASSSGTGGTTTNEKLFF. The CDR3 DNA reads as TGTGCCAGCAGCTCCGGGACAGGGGGTACCACAACTAATGAAAAACTGTTTTTT.

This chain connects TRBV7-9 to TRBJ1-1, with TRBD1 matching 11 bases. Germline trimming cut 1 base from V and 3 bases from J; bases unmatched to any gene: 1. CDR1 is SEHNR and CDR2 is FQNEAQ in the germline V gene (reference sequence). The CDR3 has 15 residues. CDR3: CASSLGGQGDTEAFF. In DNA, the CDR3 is TGTGCCAGCAGCTTAGGGGGACAGGGGGACACTGAAGCTTTCTTT.

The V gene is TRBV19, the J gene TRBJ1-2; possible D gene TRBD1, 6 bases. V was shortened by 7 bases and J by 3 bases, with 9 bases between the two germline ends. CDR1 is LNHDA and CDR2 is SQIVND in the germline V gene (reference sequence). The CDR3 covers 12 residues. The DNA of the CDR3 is TGTGCCAGTACTAACAGGGACTATGGCTACACCTTC. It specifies CASTNRDYGYTF.

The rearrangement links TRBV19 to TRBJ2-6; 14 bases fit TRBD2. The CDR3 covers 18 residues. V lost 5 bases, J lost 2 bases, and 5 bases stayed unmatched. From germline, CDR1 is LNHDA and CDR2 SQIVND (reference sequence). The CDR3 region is CASSRRLAGGPGANVLTF. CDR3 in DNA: TGTGCCAGTAGTCGACGACTAGCGGGGGGGCCTGGGGCCAACGTCCTGACTTTC.

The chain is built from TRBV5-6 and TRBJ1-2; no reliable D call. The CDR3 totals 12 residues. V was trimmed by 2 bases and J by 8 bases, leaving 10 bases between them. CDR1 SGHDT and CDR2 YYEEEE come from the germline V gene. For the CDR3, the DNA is TGTGCCAGCAGCTTCCGGGTAGTGGGCTACACCTTC. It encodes CASSFRVVGYTF.

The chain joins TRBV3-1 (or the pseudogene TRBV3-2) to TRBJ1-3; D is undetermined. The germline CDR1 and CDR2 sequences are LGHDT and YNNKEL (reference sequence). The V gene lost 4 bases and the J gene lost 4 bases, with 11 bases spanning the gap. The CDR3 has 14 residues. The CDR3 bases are TGTGCCAGCAGCCCGGCCGGGAGAGGAAACACCATATATTTT. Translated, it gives CASSPAGRGNTIYF.

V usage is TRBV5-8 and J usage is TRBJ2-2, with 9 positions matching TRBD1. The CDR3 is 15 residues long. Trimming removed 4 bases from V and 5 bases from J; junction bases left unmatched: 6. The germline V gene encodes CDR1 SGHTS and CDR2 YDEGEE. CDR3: CASSAGQGGTGELFF. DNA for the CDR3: TGTGCCAGCAGCGCGGGACAGGGTGGAACCGGGGAGCTGTTTTTT.

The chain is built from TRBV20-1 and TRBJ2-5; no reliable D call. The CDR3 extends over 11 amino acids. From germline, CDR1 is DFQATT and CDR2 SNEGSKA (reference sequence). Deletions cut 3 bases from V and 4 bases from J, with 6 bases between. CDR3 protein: CSASLLETQYF. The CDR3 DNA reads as TGCAGTGCTAGTTTATTAGAGACCCAGTACTTC.

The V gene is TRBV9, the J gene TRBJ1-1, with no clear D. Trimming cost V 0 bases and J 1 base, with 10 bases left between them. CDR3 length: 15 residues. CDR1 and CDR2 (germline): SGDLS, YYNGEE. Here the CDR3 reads CASSVDYFGNTEAFF. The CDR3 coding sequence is TGTGCCAGCAGCGTAGACTATTTTGGGAACACTGAAGCTTTCTTT.

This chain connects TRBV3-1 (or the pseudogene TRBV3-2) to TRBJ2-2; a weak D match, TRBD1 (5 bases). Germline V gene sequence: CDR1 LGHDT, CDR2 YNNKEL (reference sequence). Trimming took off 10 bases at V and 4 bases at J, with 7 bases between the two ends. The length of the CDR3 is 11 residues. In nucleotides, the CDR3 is TGTGCCACCAGGGCCACCGGGGAGCTGTTTTTT. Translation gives CATRATGELFF.

DNA for the CDR3: TGCGCCAGCAGCCAGACCGGGACAGACCTCTATGGCTACACCTTC. Protein product: CASSQTGTDLYGYTF. The chain links TRBV4-1 to TRBJ1-2, with 7 nucleotides matching TRBD1. CDR1 and CDR2 (germline): MGHRA, YSYEKL. Unmatched junction bases numbered 8, after V lost 3 bases and J lost 4 bases. The CDR3 loop spans 15 amino acids.

CDR3 in amino acids: CASSQADREETQYF. CDR3 coding DNA: TGTGCCAGCAGCCAAGCCGACAGGGAAGAGACCCAGTACTTC. The chain recombines TRBV3-1 (or the pseudogene TRBV3-2) with TRBJ2-5, with 7 bases aligning to TRBD1. CDR1 and CDR2 from the germline V gene are LGHDT and YNNKEL (reference sequence). The junction had 2 bases not matched to a gene; V was cut back by 1 base and J by 3 bases. The CDR3 is 14 residues long.

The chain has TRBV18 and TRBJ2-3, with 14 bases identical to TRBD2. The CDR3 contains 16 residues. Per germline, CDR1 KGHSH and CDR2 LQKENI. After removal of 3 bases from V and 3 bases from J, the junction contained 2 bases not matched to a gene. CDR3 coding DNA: TGTGCCAGCTCACCGGGGACTAGCGGGAGTACAGATACGCAGTATTTT. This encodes CASSPGTSGSTDTQYF.

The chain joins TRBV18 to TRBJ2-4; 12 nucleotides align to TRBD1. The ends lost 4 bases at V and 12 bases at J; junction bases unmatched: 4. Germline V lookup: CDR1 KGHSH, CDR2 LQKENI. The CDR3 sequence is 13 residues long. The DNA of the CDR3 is TGTGCCAGCTCACTTGGGACAGGGGGCTCTCAGTACTTC. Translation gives CASSLGTGGSQYF.